This T cell receptor beta chain stems from a study of blood T cell repertoires in COVID-19. About the study: The study drew acute and convalescent COVID-19 samples from the United States, Italy and Spain.

This clone has a single count. Original handling: Using reference gene primer amplification, nucleated cell counts were estimated. The data were produced by immunoSEQ multiplex PCR, yet TCRdb's version contains in-frame clones alone and is incomplete. V, J and clone size are those of that table, while D and trimming were read from the DNA. The data show some 45,000 clones, roughly nine tenths seen once. The V and J ends lost 8 bases and 1 base respectively, with 11 bases between them. Germline-derived CDR1 and CDR2 are MNHEY and SVGAGI. CDR3 length: 13 residues. Sample: peripheral blood. The rearrangement uses TRBV6-5 and TRBJ1-2, with D hard to call. The TCR originated in a human donor in a cohort sampled during active COVID-19. For the CDR3, the DNA is TGTGCCAGCGGAAGGCGGTATAACTATGGCTACACCTTC. Its translation is CASGRRYNYGYTF.